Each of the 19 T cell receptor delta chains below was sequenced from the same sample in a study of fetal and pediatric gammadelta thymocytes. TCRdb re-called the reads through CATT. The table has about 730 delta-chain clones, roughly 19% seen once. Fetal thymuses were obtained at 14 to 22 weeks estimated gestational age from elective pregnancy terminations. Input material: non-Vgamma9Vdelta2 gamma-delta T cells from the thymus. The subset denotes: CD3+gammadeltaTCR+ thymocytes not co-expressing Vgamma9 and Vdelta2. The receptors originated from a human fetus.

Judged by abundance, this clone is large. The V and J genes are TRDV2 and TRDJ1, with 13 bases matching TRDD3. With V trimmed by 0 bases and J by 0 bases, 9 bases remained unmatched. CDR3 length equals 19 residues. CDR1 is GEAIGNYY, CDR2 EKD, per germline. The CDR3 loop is CACDTYTGGYAAYTDKLIF. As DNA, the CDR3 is TGTGCCTGTGACACCTATACTGGGGGATACGCGGCGTACACCGATAAACTCATCTTT.

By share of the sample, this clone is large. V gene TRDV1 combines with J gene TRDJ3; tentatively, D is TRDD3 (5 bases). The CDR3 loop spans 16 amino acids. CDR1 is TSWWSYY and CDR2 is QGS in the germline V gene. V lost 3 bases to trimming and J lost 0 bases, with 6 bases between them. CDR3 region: CALGEGGSWDTRQMFF. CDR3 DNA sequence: TGTGCTCTTGGGGAGGGGGGCTCCTGGGACACCCGACAGATGTTTTTC.

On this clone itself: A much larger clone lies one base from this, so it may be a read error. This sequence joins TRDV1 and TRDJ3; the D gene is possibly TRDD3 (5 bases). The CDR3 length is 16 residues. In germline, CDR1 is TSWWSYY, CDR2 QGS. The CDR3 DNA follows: TGTGCTCTTGAGGAAGCGGGGGCCTGGGACACCCGACAGATGTTTTTC. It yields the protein CALEEAGAWDTRQMFF.

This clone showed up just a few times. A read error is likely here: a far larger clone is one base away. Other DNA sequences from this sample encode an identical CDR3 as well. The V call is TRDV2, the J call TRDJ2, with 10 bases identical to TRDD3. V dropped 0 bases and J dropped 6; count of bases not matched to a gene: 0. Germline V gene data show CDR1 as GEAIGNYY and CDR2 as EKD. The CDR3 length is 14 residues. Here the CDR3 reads CACDTGGYAAQLFF. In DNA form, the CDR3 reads TGTGCCTGTGACACCGGGGGATACGCAGCACAACTCTTCTTT.

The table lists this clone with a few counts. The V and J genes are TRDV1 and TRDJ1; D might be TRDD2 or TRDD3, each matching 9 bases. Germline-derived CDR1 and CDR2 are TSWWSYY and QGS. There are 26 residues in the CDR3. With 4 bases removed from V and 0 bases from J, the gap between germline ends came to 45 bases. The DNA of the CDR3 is TGTGCTCTTGGGGTCAAACGGTGGGCAACCTTCCTACTATTTTCGTACTGGGGGACGTACACCGATAAACTCATCTTT. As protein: CALGVKRWATFLLFSYWGTYTDKLIF.

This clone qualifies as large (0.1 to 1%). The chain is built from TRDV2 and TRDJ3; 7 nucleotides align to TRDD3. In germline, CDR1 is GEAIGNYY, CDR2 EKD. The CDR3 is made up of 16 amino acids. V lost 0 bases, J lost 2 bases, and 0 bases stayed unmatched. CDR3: CACDTWGTWDTRQMFF. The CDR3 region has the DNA TGTGCCTGTGACACCTGGGGGACCTGGGACACCCGACAGATGTTTTTC.

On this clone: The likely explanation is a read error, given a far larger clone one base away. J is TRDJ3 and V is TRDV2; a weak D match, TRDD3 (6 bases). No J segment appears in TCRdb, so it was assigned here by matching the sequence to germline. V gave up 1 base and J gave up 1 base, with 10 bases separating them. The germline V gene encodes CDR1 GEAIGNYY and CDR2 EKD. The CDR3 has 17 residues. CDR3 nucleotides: TGTGCCTGTGACACTGTGGGATATTCCTGGGACACCCGACAGATGTTTTTC. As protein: CACDTVGYSWDTRQMFF.

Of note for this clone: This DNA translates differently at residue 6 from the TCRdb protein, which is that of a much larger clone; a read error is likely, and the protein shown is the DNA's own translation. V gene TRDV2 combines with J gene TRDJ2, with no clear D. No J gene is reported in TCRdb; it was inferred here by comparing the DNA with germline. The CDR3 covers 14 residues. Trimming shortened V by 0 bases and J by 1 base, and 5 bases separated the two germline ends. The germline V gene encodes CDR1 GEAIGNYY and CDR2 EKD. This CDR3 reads CACDTRDLTAQLFF. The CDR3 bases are TGTGCCTGTGACACCCGGGATTTGACAGCACAACTCTTCTTT.

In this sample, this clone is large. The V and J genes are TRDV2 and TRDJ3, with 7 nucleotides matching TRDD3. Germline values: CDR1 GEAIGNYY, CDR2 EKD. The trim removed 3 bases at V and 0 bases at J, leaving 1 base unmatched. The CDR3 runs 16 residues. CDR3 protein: CACDWGSSWDTRQMFF. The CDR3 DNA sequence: TGTGCCTGTGACTGGGGGAGCTCCTGGGACACCCGACAGATGTTTTTC.

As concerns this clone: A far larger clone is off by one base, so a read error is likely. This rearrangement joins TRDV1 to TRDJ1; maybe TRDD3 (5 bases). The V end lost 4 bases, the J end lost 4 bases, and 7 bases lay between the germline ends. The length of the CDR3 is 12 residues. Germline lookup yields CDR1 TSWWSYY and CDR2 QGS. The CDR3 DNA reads TGTGCTCTTGGGGGATACCACGATAAACTCATCTTT. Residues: CALGGYHDKLIF.

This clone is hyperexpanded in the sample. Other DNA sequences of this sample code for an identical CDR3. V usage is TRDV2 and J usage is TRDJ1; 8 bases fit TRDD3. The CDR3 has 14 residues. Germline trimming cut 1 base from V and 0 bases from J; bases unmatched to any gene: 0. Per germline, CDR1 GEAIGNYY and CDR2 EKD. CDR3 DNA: TGTGCCTGTGACACTGGGGGATACACCGATAAACTCATCTTT. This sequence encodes CACDTGGYTDKLIF.

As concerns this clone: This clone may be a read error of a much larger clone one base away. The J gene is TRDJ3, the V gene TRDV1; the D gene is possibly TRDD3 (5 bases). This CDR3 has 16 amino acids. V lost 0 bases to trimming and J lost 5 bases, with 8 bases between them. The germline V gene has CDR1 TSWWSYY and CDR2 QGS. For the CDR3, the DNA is TGTGCTCTTGGGGAACTGGTGGATAGGGACACCCGACAGATGTTTTTC. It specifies CALGELVDRDTRQMFF.

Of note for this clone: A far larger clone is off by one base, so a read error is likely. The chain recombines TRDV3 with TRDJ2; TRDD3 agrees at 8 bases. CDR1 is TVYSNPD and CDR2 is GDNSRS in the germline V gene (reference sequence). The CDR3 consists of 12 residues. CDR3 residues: CSFGDTTAQLFF. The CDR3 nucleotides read TGTTCCTTTGGGGATACGACAGCACAACTCTTCTTT.

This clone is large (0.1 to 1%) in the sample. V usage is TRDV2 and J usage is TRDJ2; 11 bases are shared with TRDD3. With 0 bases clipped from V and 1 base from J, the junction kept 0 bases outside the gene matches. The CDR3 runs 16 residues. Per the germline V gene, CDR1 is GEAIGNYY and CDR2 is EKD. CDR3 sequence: CACDTWGIRLTAQLFF. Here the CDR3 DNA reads TGTGCCTGTGACACCTGGGGGATACGTTTGACAGCACAACTCTTCTTT.

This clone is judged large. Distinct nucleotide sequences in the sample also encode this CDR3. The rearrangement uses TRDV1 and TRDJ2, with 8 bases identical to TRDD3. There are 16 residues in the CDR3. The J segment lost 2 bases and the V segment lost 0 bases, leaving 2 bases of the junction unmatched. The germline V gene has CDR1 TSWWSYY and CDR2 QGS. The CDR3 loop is CALGELRGILTAQLFF. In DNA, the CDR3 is TGTGCTCTTGGGGAACTACGGGGGATATTGACAGCACAACTCTTCTTT.

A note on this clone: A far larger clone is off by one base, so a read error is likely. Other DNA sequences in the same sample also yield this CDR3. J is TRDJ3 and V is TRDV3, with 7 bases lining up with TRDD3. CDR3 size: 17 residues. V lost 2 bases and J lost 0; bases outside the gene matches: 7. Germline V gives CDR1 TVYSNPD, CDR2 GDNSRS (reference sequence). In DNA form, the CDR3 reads TGTGCCTTTGACTGGGGCATACGCTCCTGGGACACCCGACAGATGTTTTTC. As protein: CAFDWGIRSWDTRQMFF.

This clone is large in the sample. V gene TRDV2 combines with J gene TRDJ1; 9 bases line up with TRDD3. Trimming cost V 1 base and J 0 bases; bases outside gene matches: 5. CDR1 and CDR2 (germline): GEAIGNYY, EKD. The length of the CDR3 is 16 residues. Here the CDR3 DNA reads TGTGCCTGTGACACTTCTTCTGGGGGATACACCGATAAACTCATCTTT. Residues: CACDTSSGGYTDKLIF.

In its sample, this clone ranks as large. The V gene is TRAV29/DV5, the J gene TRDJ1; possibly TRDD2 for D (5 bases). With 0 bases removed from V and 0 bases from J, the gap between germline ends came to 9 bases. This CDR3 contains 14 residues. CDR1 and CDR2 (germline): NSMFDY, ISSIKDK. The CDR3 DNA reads TGTGCAGCAAGCGCGTTCCTGTACACCGATAAACTCATCTTT. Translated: CAASAFLYTDKLIF.

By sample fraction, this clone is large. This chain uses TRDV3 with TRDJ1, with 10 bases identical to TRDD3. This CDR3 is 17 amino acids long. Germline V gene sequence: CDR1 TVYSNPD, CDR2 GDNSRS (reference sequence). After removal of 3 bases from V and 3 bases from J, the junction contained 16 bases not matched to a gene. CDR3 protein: CAFIPGNPGGYADKLIF. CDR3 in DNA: TGTGCCTTCATTCCAGGAAATCCGGGGGGATACGCCGATAAACTCATCTTT. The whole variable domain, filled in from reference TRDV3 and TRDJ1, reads CDKVTQSSPDQTVASGSEVVLLCTYDTVYSNPDLFWYRIRPDYSFQFVFYGDNSRSEGADFTQGRFSVKHILTQKAFHLVISPVRTEDSATYYCAFIPGNPGGYADKLIFGKGTRVTVEP.